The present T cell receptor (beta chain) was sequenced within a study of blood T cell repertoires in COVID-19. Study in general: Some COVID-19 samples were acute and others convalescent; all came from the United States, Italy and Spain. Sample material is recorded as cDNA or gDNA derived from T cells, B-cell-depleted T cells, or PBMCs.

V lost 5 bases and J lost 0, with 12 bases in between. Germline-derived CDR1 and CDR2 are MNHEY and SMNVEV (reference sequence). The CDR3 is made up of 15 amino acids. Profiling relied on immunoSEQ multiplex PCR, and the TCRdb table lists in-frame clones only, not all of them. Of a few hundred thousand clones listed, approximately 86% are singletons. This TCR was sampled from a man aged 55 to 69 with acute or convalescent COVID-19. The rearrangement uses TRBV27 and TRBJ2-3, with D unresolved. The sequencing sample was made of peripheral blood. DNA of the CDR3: TGTGCCAGCAGTCCCCTGGGCAGTAGCACAGATACGCAGTATTTT. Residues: CASSPLGSSTDTQYF.